These 2 T cell receptor beta chains were all obtained from the same sample, sequenced in a study of monozygotic twins with inflammatory bowel disease (dated by TCRdb to between 2018 and 2021). The protocol used for the library was 5' RACE. The data were produced on an Illumina HiSeq 2500. After reprocessing by TCRdb, each CDR3 protein sequence is one entry, and no DNA is given. The sample's own table lists about 150,000 distinct CDR3 sequences. The ten most abundant clones make up 1.2% of the sample. The sequenced material came from blood. The source of these receptors is a human donor with ulcerative colitis or Crohn's disease, or a healthy co-twin of an affected twin (not recorded which).

The V call is TRBV7-2, the J call TRBJ1-1; the TCRdb D gene call, TRBD1, has no DNA to confirm it. Germline V gene lookup returns CDR1 SGHTA and CDR2 FQGNSA. The CDR3 spans 15 residues. The CDR3 loop reads CASSLVGAGRTEAFF.

This sequence joins TRBV29-1 and TRBJ1-2; without DNA, the TCRdb call of TRBD1 cannot be checked. Germline V gene lookup returns CDR1 SQVTM and CDR2 ANQGSEA. The CDR3 is 15 amino acids. The CDR3 region is CSVEGPVRANYGYTF.